The entry below describes one T cell receptor (beta chain). The data are from a study of blood T cell repertoires in COVID-19. Study-wide context: T cells, B-cell-depleted T cells, or PBMCs supplied cDNA or gDNA.

Enrolled through a virtual design, the participants were between roughly 18 and 95 years of age and came from about two dozen US areas. Researchers sorted participants into cohorts using their self-reported clinical history. Two negative PCRs, clearance, or symptom resolution had been documented for recovered Cohort 3 donors. The method was immunoSEQ multiplex PCR; TCRdb's version includes in-frame clones alone and lacks a portion of them. The sample consists of almost 500,000 clones, approximately 91% of them appearing once. The ends were cut back, 3 bases at V and 4 bases at J, with 10 bases in the middle. Germline loops: CDR1 MNHEY, CDR2 SVGAGI. The CDR3 has 14 residues.

The origin of this receptor is a woman aged 55-75 years who had recovered from COVID-19. J is TRBJ1-3 and V is TRBV6-5, with D tentatively TRBD1 (6 bases). Input material: PBMCs or T cells enriched from blood (not recorded which). The CDR3 sequence is CASSYTGSGNTIYF. The DNA for the CDR3 is TGTGCCAGCAGTTATACAGGGTCAGGAAACACCATATATTTT.